A selection of T cell receptor beta chains follows, all from one sample in a study of shared clonotypes between healthy human individuals. Generated by immunoSEQ multiplex PCR, the TCRdb table keeps only in-frame clones and is missing some. The top ten clones hold approximately 0.06% of a sample with hundreds of thousands of clones, approximately 95% of them seen once. Sequencing was carried out using naive CD4+ T cells sorted from blood. These receptors all stem from a woman younger than 45 in good health. Each CDR3 is given with its conserved first and last residue. A D gene is named only where the DNA matches it firmly. Rows may omit the clone size; those that give it use once, few, many or a size class.

size: NA; D: NA; V: TRBV28; J: TRBJ2-7; CDR3: CASSFPDSRYEQYF; DNA: TGTGCCAGCAGTTTCCCCGACAGCCGCTACGAGCAGTACTTC
size: NA; D: NA; V: TRBV30; J: TRBJ2-1; CDR3: CAWELRDNYNEQFF; DNA: TGTGCCTGGGAACTTCGGGACAACTACAATGAGCAGTTCTTC
size: NA; D: NA; V: TRBV30; J: TRBJ1-5; CDR3: CAWSVKGNQPQHF; DNA: TGTGCCTGGAGTGTTAAGGGGAATCAGCCCCAACATTTT
size: NA; D: TRBD1; V: TRBV18; J: TRBJ2-7; CDR3: CASSPPRTGTYEQYF; DNA: TGTGCCAGCTCACCCCCGAGGACAGGGACCTACGAGCAGTACTTC
size: NA; D: NA; V: TRBV28; J: TRBJ2-2; CDR3: CASSYRQGYERAGELFF; DNA: TGTGCCAGCAGTTACCGGCAGGGTTATGAGCGGGCCGGGGAGCTGTTTTTT
size: NA; D: NA; V: TRBV30; J: TRBJ2-4; CDR3: CAWSGPTGTTLAKNIQYF; DNA: TGTGCCTGGAGTGGCCCTACCGGGACAACCCTAGCCAAAAACATTCAGTACTTC
size: few; D: NA; V: TRBV28; J: TRBJ1-5; CDR3: CASIRDVSQPQHF; DNA: TGTGCCAGCATACGGGACGTCAGTCAGCCCCAGCATTTT
size: NA; D: NA; V: TRBV28; J: TRBJ1-5; CDR3: CASRGGTANQPQHF; DNA: TGTGCCAGCAGGGGAGGGACCGCTAATCAGCCCCAGCATTTT
size: NA; D: TRBD1; V: TRBV19; J: TRBJ2-7; CDR3: CASSIELGTAASYEQYF; DNA: TGTGCCAGTAGTATAGAATTGGGGACAGCGGCAAGCTACGAGCAGTACTTC
size: NA; D: NA; V: TRBV19; J: TRBJ1-5; CDR3: CASSTEYHVAGAGQPQHF; DNA: TGTGCCAGTAGTACCGAGTACCATGTGGCAGGGGCGGGCCAGCCCCAGCATTTT
size: NA; D: NA; V: TRBV19; J: TRBJ2-4; CDR3: CASSIGGVGSVNIQYF; DNA: TGTGCCAGTAGTATAGGAGGGGTGGGTAGCGTAAACATTCAGTACTTC
size: NA; D: NA; V: TRBV19; J: TRBJ1-1; CDR3: CASSGGGRTEAFF; DNA: TGTGCCAGTAGTGGCGGGGGGCGTACTGAAGCTTTCTTT
size: once; D: NA; V: TRBV28; J: TRBJ2-2; CDR3: CASSSVGTPTPNTGELFF; DNA: TGTGCCAGCAGCTCCGTCGGGACGCCTACACCGAACACCGGGGAGCTGTTTTTT
size: NA; D: TRBD1; V: TRBV7-9; J: TRBJ1-2; CDR3: CASSLTPGQETRLNYGYTF; DNA: TGTGCCAGCAGCTTAACCCCGGGACAGGAGACAAGACTAAACTATGGCTACACCTTC
size: NA; D: TRBD2; V: TRBV10-2; J: TRBJ2-7; CDR3: CASSESGSGRLYEQYF; DNA: TGCGCCAGCAGTGAGTCGGGTAGCGGGAGACTCTACGAGCAGTACTTC
size: NA; D: NA; V: TRBV21-1; J: TRBJ2-1; CDR3: CASSKDLNEQFF; DNA: TGTGCCAGCAGCAAAGATCTAAATGAGCAGTTCTTC
size: NA; D: NA; V: TRBV6-7; J: TRBJ2-3; CDR3: CASRAVDTQYF; DNA: TGTGCCAGCAGAGCAGTAGATACGCAGTATTTT
size: NA; D: NA; V: TRBV7-2; J: TRBJ1-5; CDR3: CASSLDKSAQPQHF; DNA: TGTGCCAGCAGCTTAGACAAGAGCGCTCAGCCCCAGCATTTT
size: NA; D: NA; V: TRBV2; J: TRBJ1-2; CDR3: CASRGGGISYTF; DNA: TGTGCCAGCAGGGGGGGAGGGATAAGCTACACCTTC
size: NA; D: NA; V: TRBV28; J: TRBJ2-7; CDR3: CASTDGGTYEQYF; DNA: TGTGCCAGCACTGATGGCGGAACCTACGAGCAGTACTTC
size: once; D: TRBD1; V: TRBV5-1; J: TRBJ1-6; CDR3: CASSLEQGKGSPLHF; DNA: TGCGCCAGCAGCTTGGAACAGGGGAAGGGCTCACCCCTCCACTTT
size: NA; D: NA; V: TRBV9; J: TRBJ2-7; CDR3: CASSAGWGWETYEQYF; DNA: TGTGCCAGCAGCGCGGGGTGGGGCTGGGAAACCTACGAGCAGTACTTC
size: NA; D: NA; V: TRBV28; J: TRBJ2-7; CDR3: CASSLGPSYEQYF; DNA: TGTGCCAGCAGTTTGGGACCCTCCTACGAGCAGTACTTC
size: NA; D: TRBD2; V: TRBV18; J: TRBJ2-5; CDR3: CASSPPNGRAQETQYF; DNA: TGTGCCAGCTCACCACCTAACGGGAGGGCGCAAGAGACCCAGTACTTC
size: NA; D: TRBD2; V: TRBV28; J: TRBJ2-7; CDR3: CASSLDTPGLAGPPYEQYF; DNA: TGTGCCAGCAGTTTAGACACCCCTGGACTAGCGGGACCGCCCTACGAGCAGTACTTC
size: NA; D: TRBD1; V: TRBV29-1; J: TRBJ2-7; CDR3: CSVERFRGTAFYEQYF; DNA: TGCAGCGTTGAGCGGTTTAGGGGGACAGCGTTCTACGAGCAGTACTTC
size: NA; D: NA; V: TRBV5-4; J: TRBJ1-1; CDR3: CASSLSPDLNTEAFF; DNA: TGTGCCAGCAGCTTGTCCCCAGACTTGAACACTGAAGCTTTCTTT
size: NA; D: TRBD2; V: TRBV19; J: TRBJ2-1; CDR3: CASSMGGLAGGADNEQFF; DNA: TGTGCCAGTAGTATGGGGGGACTAGCGGGAGGGGCGGACAATGAGCAGTTCTTC
size: NA; D: NA; V: TRBV5-1; J: TRBJ2-1; CDR3: CASSTTRDPRGGEQFF; DNA: TGCGCCAGCAGCACAACCCGGGACCCAAGGGGGGGTGAGCAGTTCTTC
size: once; D: NA; V: TRBV18; J: TRBJ2-1; CDR3: CASSPPFYNEQFF; DNA: TGTGCCAGCTCACCACCTTTTTACAATGAGCAGTTCTTC
size: NA; D: NA; V: TRBV19; J: TRBJ2-7; CDR3: CATARGSGGSSYEQYF; DNA: TGTGCCACCGCGCGGGGTAGCGGAGGGAGCTCCTACGAGCAGTACTTC
size: NA; D: TRBD1; V: TRBV28; J: TRBJ2-5; CDR3: CASTNRGWYQETQYF; DNA: TGTGCCAGCACCAACAGGGGATGGTATCAAGAGACCCAGTACTTC
size: NA; D: NA; V: TRBV2; J: TRBJ2-3; CDR3: CASSPQGSPDTQYF; DNA: TGTGCCAGCTCACCCCAGGGTTCCCCAGATACGCAGTATTTT
size: few; D: NA; V: TRBV18; J: TRBJ1-1; CDR3: CASSPVNSGDTEAFF; DNA: TGTGCCAGCTCACCAGTTAACAGTGGGGACACTGAAGCTTTCTTT
size: NA; D: NA; V: TRBV7-9; J: TRBJ1-1; CDR3: CASSPHPGAIGAFF; DNA: TGTGCCAGCAGCCCACATCCGGGAGCCATCGGGGCTTTCTTT
size: NA; D: TRBD1; V: TRBV18; J: TRBJ1-2; CDR3: CASSPRTGGVYGYTF; DNA: TGTGCCAGCTCACCAAGGACAGGGGGGGTCTATGGCTACACCTTC
size: NA; D: TRBD1; V: TRBV5-4; J: TRBJ1-1; CDR3: CASSYPGQGFTNTEAFF; DNA: TGTGCCAGCAGCTACCCGGGACAGGGATTCACGAACACTGAAGCTTTCTTT
size: once; D: NA; V: TRBV30; J: TRBJ2-2; CDR3: CANRASAGELFF; DNA: TGTGCCAATCGAGCGTCTGCCGGGGAGCTGTTTTTT
size: NA; D: NA; V: TRBV5-6; J: TRBJ1-2; CDR3: CASSKKGGYTF; DNA: TGTGCCAGCAGCAAAAAGGGGGGCTACACCTTC
size: NA; D: NA; V: TRBV2; J: TRBJ1-2; CDR3: CASNEQTNYGYTF; DNA: TGTGCCAGCAATGAGCAAACTAACTATGGCTACACCTTC
size: NA; D: TRBD2; V: TRBV13; J: TRBJ2-3; CDR3: CASSHAVSGGTDTQYF; DNA: TGTGCCAGCAGCCACGCCGTGAGCGGGGGTACAGATACGCAGTATTTT
size: NA; D: NA; V: TRBV4-1; J: TRBJ1-1; CDR3: CASRTARGNTEAFF; DNA: TGCGCCAGCAGAACCGCTCGGGGGAACACTGAAGCTTTCTTT
size: NA; D: NA; V: TRBV10-3; J: TRBJ1-4; CDR3: CAISEGGGGLNEKLFF; DNA: TGTGCCATCAGTGAGGGGGGAGGAGGCCTTAATGAAAAACTGTTTTTT
size: NA; D: NA; V: TRBV4-2; J: TRBJ1-5; CDR3: CASSLDSNQPQHF; DNA: TGTGCCAGCAGCTTGGACAGTAATCAGCCCCAGCATTTT
size: NA; D: NA; V: TRBV7-6; J: TRBJ2-7; CDR3: CASSLARSQGNEQYF; DNA: TGTGCCAGCAGCTTAGCTCGTTCACAGGGTAACGAGCAGTACTTC
size: NA; D: NA; V: TRBV29-1; J: TRBJ2-7; CDR3: CSVASGLHSYEQYF; DNA: TGCAGCGTCGCCTCCGGGCTCCACTCCTACGAGCAGTACTTC
size: NA; D: NA; V: TRBV28; J: TRBJ2-2; CDR3: CASSFNTWTADATGELFF; DNA: TGTGCCAGCAGTTTCAATACGTGGACAGCGGATGCCACCGGGGAGCTGTTTTTT